Listed below are T cell receptor beta chains from one sample, sequenced in a study of cytomegalovirus exposure and HLA in healthy donors. Sequencing used immunoSEQ multiplex PCR; TCRdb keeps in-frame clones, though not all of them. The sample holds approximately 150,000 clones, approximately 76% seen once. The sample taken for sequencing was PBMCs. The origin of the receptors is a young woman in good health and CMV-seropositive. Both conserved end residues are part of each CDR3. The D gene is left open where the match is weak. Rows give clone size only sometimes, using once, few, many, or a class for an expanded clone.

V gene	D gene	clone size	J gene	CDR3 protein	CDR3 DNA
TRBV7-9	TRBD1	.	TRBJ1-1	CSSSPGTGNTEAFF	TGTTCCAGCAGCCCCGGGACAGGGAACACTGAAGCTTTCTTT
TRBV15	TRBD2	.	TRBJ2-1	CATRRRGGLNEQFF	TGTGCCACCCGTCGCCGGGGGGGCCTCAATGAGCAGTTCTTC
TRBV5-1	.	.	TRBJ2-1	CASSLSRSYNEQFF	TGCGCCAGCAGCTTGTCGCGCTCCTACAATGAGCAGTTCTTC
TRBV4-3	.	once	TRBJ1-1	CASSQYKGGTEAFF	TGCGCCAGCAGCCAATATAAGGGAGGCACTGAAGCTTTCTTT
TRBV28	TRBD1	.	TRBJ2-1	CASSQDRGPYNEQFF	TGTGCCAGCAGTCAGGACAGGGGGCCCTACAATGAGCAGTTCTTC
TRBV5-1	.	.	TRBJ2-5	CASSLEGRETQYF	TGCGCCAGCAGCTTGGAGGGGAGGGAGACCCAGTACTTC
TRBV6-1	TRBD1	few	TRBJ2-2	CASRGQADSGELFF	TGTGCCAGCAGGGGACAGGCTGACTCCGGGGAGCTGTTTTTT
TRBV30	.	.	TRBJ2-5	CAWTRGGAQETQYF	TGTGCCTGGACTAGGGGAGGCGCCCAAGAGACCCAGTACTTC
TRBV19	TRBD2	.	TRBJ2-2	CASSRTSGGNTGELFF	TGTGCCAGTAGCCGTACTAGCGGGGGGAACACCGGGGAGCTGTTTTTT
TRBV6-5	.	once	TRBJ2-7	CASSRGTEEDEQYF	TGTGCCAGCAGTCGCGGGACGGAGGAGGACGAGCAGTACTTC
TRBV19	TRBD1	.	TRBJ1-4	CASSRTGVREKLFF	TGTGCCAGTAGTAGGACAGGGGTTCGTGAAAAACTGTTTTTT
TRBV6-5	.	.	TRBJ1-1	CASSYTDTNTEAFF	TGTGCCAGCAGTTACACGGACACGAACACTGAAGCTTTCTTT
TRBV7-9	.	.	TRBJ1-6	CASGGDGENSPLHF	TGTGCCAGCGGAGGGGACGGGGAGAATTCACCCCTCCACTTT
TRBV9	TRBD2	.	TRBJ2-3	CASSPRLAGADTQYF	TGTGCCAGCAGCCCCAGACTAGCGGGAGCAGATACGCAGTATTTT
TRBV9	TRBD2	once	TRBJ2-1	CASSAPRAGGGNEQFF	TGTGCCAGCAGCGCCCCCCGAGCGGGGGGAGGGAATGAGCAGTTCTTC
TRBV7-3	.	once	TRBJ2-2	CASSPVVNTGELFF	TGTGCCAGCAGCCCTGTTGTAAACACCGGGGAGCTGTTTTTT
TRBV6-5	TRBD1	.	TRBJ2-1	CATMGQSSYNEQFF	TGTGCCACAATGGGACAGAGCTCCTACAATGAGCAGTTCTTC
TRBV7-6	.	once	TRBJ2-2	CASSHRETGELFF	TGTGCCAGCAGCCACAGGGAAACCGGGGAGCTGTTTTTT
TRBV4-1	.	.	TRBJ1-4	CASSQAGQVEKLFF	TGCGCCAGCAGCCAAGCCGGACAAGTTGAAAAACTGTTTTTT
TRBV6-4	.	.	TRBJ1-4	CASSGRQLLGAGEKLFF	TGTGCCAGCAGCGGAAGACAACTATTGGGGGCGGGTGAAAAACTGTTTTTT
TRBV5-8	TRBD1	.	TRBJ1-1	CASSFRDSRGGTEAFF	TGTGCCAGCAGCTTCCGGGACAGCCGGGGAGGCACTGAAGCTTTCTTT
TRBV7-2	TRBD2	.	TRBJ2-7	CASRDSGGAWRSPYEQYF	TGTGCCAGCAGGGATAGCGGGGGGGCCTGGAGATCCCCGTACGAGCAGTACTTC
TRBV7-2	TRBD1	.	TRBJ2-7	CASSRDSFYEQYF	TGTGCCAGCAGCCGGGACAGTTTTTACGAGCAGTACTTC
TRBV4-3	TRBD2	.	TRBJ2-7	CASSQVVTLSRDYNTSSYEQYF	TGCGCCAGCAGCCAAGTTGTGACGTTATCCAGGGACTACAACACGAGCTCCTACGAGCAGTACTTC
TRBV15	TRBD1	.	TRBJ2-4	CATSRDDRGVSIQYF	TGTGCCACCAGCAGAGATGACAGGGGGGTCAGCATTCAGTACTTC
TRBV5-4	.	.	TRBJ1-4	CASSKTGQEKLFF	TGTGCCAGCAGCAAAACAGGACAGGAAAAACTGTTTTTT
TRBV7-2	TRBD2	.	TRBJ2-4	CASSPEASGNIQYF	TGTGCCAGCAGCCCCGAGGCTAGCGGAAACATTCAGTACTTC
TRBV6-1	.	.	TRBJ2-1	CASTRARVSNEQFF	TGTGCCAGCACCAGGGCTAGGGTCTCCAATGAGCAGTTCTTC
TRBV5-1	TRBD1	.	TRBJ2-2	CASSFGQGAPGGELFF	TGCGCCAGCAGCTTCGGACAGGGGGCGCCTGGCGGGGAGCTGTTTTTT
TRBV6-5	.	.	TRBJ1-1	CASRAHGQINTKAFF	TGTGCCAGCAGGGCACACGGACAAATAAACACTAAAGCTTTCTTT
TRBV5-1	TRBD1	.	TRBJ2-7	CASSPQDRGNHEQYF	TGCGCCAGCAGCCCCCAGGACAGGGGTAACCACGAGCAGTACTTC
TRBV5-1	TRBD2	.	TRBJ2-1	CASSLTGLGYNEQFF	TGCGCCAGCAGCCTTACGGGACTAGGCTACAATGAGCAGTTCTTC
TRBV27	.	few	TRBJ2-1	CASSGGHTYNEQFF	TGTGCCAGCAGTGGGGGACACACCTACAATGAGCAGTTCTTC
TRBV6-1	.	.	TRBJ2-1	CASRRGTEAYNEQFF	TGTGCCAGCAGGAGGGGGACGGAGGCCTACAATGAGCAGTTCTTC
TRBV2	TRBD1	.	TRBJ1-5	CASSGDRDSNQPQHF	TGTGCCAGCAGTGGGGACAGAGATAGCAATCAGCCCCAGCATTTT
TRBV7-2	TRBD2	few	TRBJ2-7	CASSLGGGVGYEQYF	TGTGCCAGCAGCTTAGGGGGGGGAGTCGGGTACGAGCAGTACTTC
TRBV19	.	.	TRBJ1-6	CASSRAGEGNSPLHF	TGTGCCAGTAGTCGCGCGGGGGAAGGTAATTCACCCCTCCACTTT
TRBV4-3	.	.	TRBJ1-1	CASSQDLSGNTEAFF	TGCGCCAGCAGCCAAGATCTCTCGGGGAACACTGAAGCTTTCTTT
TRBV5-1	TRBD1	.	TRBJ2-3	CASSPGTGLDF	TGCGCCAGCAGCCCCGGGACAGGGTTAGATTTT
TRBV4-2	TRBD2	.	TRBJ2-2	CASSQDWGTSGGTGELFF	TGTGCCAGCAGCCAAGATTGGGGGACTAGCGGGGGGACCGGGGAGCTGTTTTTT
TRBV5-5	TRBD1	.	TRBJ1-1	CASSLGQGLNTEAFF	TGTGCCAGCAGCTTAGGACAGGGACTGAACACTGAAGCTTTCTTT
TRBV28	.	.	TRBJ2-1	CASSFSGYNEQFF	TGTGCCAGCAGTTTCTCAGGCTACAATGAGCAGTTCTTC
TRBV7-9	.	.	TRBJ1-6	CASSLGPGSPLHF	TGTGCCAGCAGCTTAGGGCCGGGGTCACCCCTCCACTTT
TRBV11-2	.	.	TRBJ1-1	CASSFWGRDTEAFF	TGTGCCAGCAGCTTTTGGGGGCGCGACACTGAAGCTTTCTTT
TRBV1	.	.	TRBJ2-3	CTSRSAGVTDTQYF	TGCACCAGCAGGTCAGCGGGTGTCACAGATACGCAGTATTTT
TRBV19	TRBD2	.	TRBJ2-2	CASSNPGLTTGELFF	TGTGCCAGTAGTAACCCGGGACTAACCACCGGGGAGCTGTTTTTT
TRBV6-5	TRBD1	few	TRBJ2-4	CASSYGRGTGGNIQYF	TGTGCCAGCAGTTACGGACGTGGGACAGGTGGAAACATTCAGTACTTC
TRBV9	.	.	TRBJ1-6	CASSVDYEGSSYNSPLHF	TGTGCCAGCAGCGTAGACTACGAGGGCAGCTCCTATAATTCACCCCTCCACTTT
TRBV6-1	.	.	TRBJ1-6	CATDSSSYNSPLHF	TGTGCCACCGACTCAAGCTCCTATAATTCACCCCTCCACTTT
TRBV7-7	TRBD1	.	TRBJ2-7	CASSLARTGGYEQYF	TGTGCTAGCAGCTTAGCGCGGACAGGGGGTTACGAGCAGTACTTC